This TCR beta chain was captured in a study of PD-L1 blockade in urothelial cancer. Time point meaning: peripheral blood 6 weeks after treatment start. Assay used: immunoSEQ multiplex PCR; TCRdb lists only in-frame clones, some missing. The sample lists over 20,000 clones; about 90% were seen once. CDR1 MDHEN and CDR2 SYDVKM come from the germline V gene. This CDR3 spans 17 amino acids. The V segment lost 6 bases and the J segment 4 bases; nucleotides outside the gene matches: 12. The sequence came from a woman aged 60-70 years with urothelial cancer. The chain employs TRBV28 and TRBJ2-5; 12 nucleotides match TRBD2. Sequences were derived from PBMCs, sampled around atezolizumab (anti-PD-L1) treatment. The CDR3 DNA is TGTGCCAGCAGCGCACCCAGCGGACTAGCGGGAACAGAGACCCAGTACTTC. It is translated as CASSAPSGLAGTETQYF.